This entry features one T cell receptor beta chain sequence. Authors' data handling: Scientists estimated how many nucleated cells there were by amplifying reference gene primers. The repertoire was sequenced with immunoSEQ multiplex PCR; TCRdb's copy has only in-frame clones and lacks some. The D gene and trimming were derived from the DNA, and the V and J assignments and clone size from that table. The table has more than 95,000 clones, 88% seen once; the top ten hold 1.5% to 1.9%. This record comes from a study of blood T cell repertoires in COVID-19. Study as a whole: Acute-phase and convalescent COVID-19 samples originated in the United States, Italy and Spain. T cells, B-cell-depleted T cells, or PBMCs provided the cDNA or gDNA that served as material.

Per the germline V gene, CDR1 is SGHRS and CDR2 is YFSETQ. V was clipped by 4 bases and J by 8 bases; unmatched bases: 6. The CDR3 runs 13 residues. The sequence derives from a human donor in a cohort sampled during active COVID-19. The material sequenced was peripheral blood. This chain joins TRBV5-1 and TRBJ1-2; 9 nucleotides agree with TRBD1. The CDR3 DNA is TGCGCCAGCAGCCCACAGGGGGCGCTAGGCTACACCTTC. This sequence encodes CASSPQGALGYTF.